Below are 8 T cell receptor beta chains sequenced from a single sample in a study of T cell responses to AZD1222 COVID-19 vaccine (dated by TCRdb to the early 2020s). Per the publication, the time point label means: baseline before first vaccination. Receptor amplification or capture employed the immunoSEQ multiplex PCR assay. TCRdb mirrors the immuneACCESS table, restricted to in-frame sequences. Some clones are absent from its copies; in checked studies, under half trace to an unresolved V gene, and the reason for the others is unknown. For this sample the table gives around 69,000 clones, of which 88% were detected only once. 11% of the sample is taken by the ten largest. The material was peripheral blood, obtained on day 0 of AZD1222 vaccination. These receptors originate from an adult in good health.

The genes are TRBV7-6 and TRBJ1-1; D gene uncertain. The CDR3 covers 15 residues. CDR1 SGHVS and CDR2 FNYEAQ come from the germline V gene. Trimming removed 3 bases from V and 3 bases from J, with 14 bases in between. CDR3 nucleotides: TGTGCCAGCAGCTTCACGTCCGGGTTGGACACTGAAGCTTTCTTT. Its translation is CASSFTSGLDTEAFF.

This clone was found a few times. The chain couples TRBV10-3 to TRBJ2-2; the match to TRBD1 covers 9 bases. The CDR3 is 16 residues long. The germline V gene encodes CDR1 ENHRY and CDR2 SYGVKD. J was trimmed by 3 bases and V by 6 bases; bases with no gene match: 8. In DNA form, the CDR3 reads TGTGCCATCAGACGCACACAGGGGGCGGACACCGGGGAGCTGTTTTTT. Translation: CAIRRTQGADTGELFF.

The CDR3 DNA reads TGTGCCAGCAGCCAAGATGCAGGGGAATATGAGCAGTTCTTC. This gives the protein CASSQDAGEYEQFF. J is TRBJ2-1 and V is TRBV3-1 (or the pseudogene TRBV3-2), with D maybe TRBD1 (6 bases). This CDR3 region has 14 residues. Germline V CDR1 and CDR2: LGHDT, YNNKEL (reference sequence). Trimming cost V 0 bases and J 8 bases, with 11 bases left between them.

The J gene is TRBJ2-7, the V gene TRBV28; D is uncertain. The germline V gene encodes CDR1 MDHEN and CDR2 SYDVKM. Trimming removed 6 bases at V and 3 bases at J, with 18 bases between. This CDR3 region has 15 residues. CDR3 residues: CASSIGQSKDYEQYV. DNA of the CDR3: TGTGCCAGCAGCATCGGGCAGAGCAAAGACTACGAGCAGTACGTC.

The chain links TRBV4-1 to TRBJ2-7, with 7 bases fitting TRBD2. V trimming: 5 bases; J trimming: 0 bases; junction bases outside the gene matches: 4. The CDR3 loop spans 14 amino acids. The germline CDR1 and CDR2 sequences are MGHRA and YSYEKL. The CDR3 sequence: CASSERDYSYEQYF. CDR3 sequence (DNA): TGCGCCAGCAGCGAGCGGGACTACTCCTACGAGCAGTACTTC.

The chain has TRBV3-1 (or the pseudogene TRBV3-2) and TRBJ2-3; D gene ambiguous. Germline assignment: CDR1 LGHDT and CDR2 YNNKEL (reference sequence). The CDR3 covers 15 residues. V dropped 4 bases and J dropped 0 bases, with 11 bases sitting between them. The CDR3, as DNA: TGTGCCAGCAGCCTGGACGCGACAAGCACAGATACGCAGTATTTT. Translating it yields CASSLDATSTDTQYF.

The chain has TRBV30 and TRBJ1-5; a weak D match, TRBD1 (6 bases). CDR1 is GTSNPN and CDR2 is SVGIG in the germline V gene (reference sequence). The CDR3 totals 15 residues. The V and J ends lost 0 bases and 2 bases respectively, with 11 bases between them. CDR3 bases: TGTGCCTGGAGTGTTTGGAGGGGGGGCAATCAGCCCCAGCATTTT. It translates to CAWSVWRGGNQPQHF.

A few counts support this clone. The gene calls are TRBV9 and TRBJ1-4; a weak D match, TRBD1 (5 bases). V lost 4 bases to trimming and J lost 8 bases, with 15 bases between them. Germline V lookup: CDR1 SGDLS, CDR2 YYNGEE. This CDR3 has 14 residues. In DNA form, the CDR3 reads TGTGCCAGCAGCCCCCCCCAGGGAGGAGAAAAACTGTTTTTT. It yields the protein CASSPPQGGEKLFF.